This T cell receptor (beta chain) was identified in a study of early T cells in non-severe SARS-CoV-2 infection. Study-wide background: With bulk RNA from unsorted whole blood as input, sequencing yielded unpaired chains.

As to this clonotype: Its cognate antigen is unknown.

Unique molecular identifiers were attached to individual cDNA molecules. TCRdb reprocessed the 5' RACE reads via MiXCR and lists one record per CDR3 protein. The sample includes 80,000 to 95,000 distinct CDR3 sequences, roughly 14% seen only once; the top ten take under 0.75%. Germline assignment: CDR1 DFQATT and CDR2 SNEGSKA (reference sequence). The CDR3 length is 16 residues. Trimming pared 0 bases from V and 4 bases from J, leaving 18 bases between. Study outcomes and limitations: VDJdb-based matching was biased toward anti-spike CD8 responses and missed private and CD4 specificities.

The TCR comes from an adult who was a healthcare worker with PCR-confirmed SARS-CoV-2 infection or an uninfected control (not recorded which). The sequenced material came from whole blood. The rearrangement joins TRBV20-1 to TRBJ1-2, with D perhaps matching TRBD1 (5 bases). Written as DNA, the CDR3 is TGCAGTGCTAGAGATCCGCTGACCAGGGAAACCTATGGCTACACCTTC. This gives the protein CSARDPLTRETYGYTF.